The sequence of this T cell receptor beta chain was determined in a study of regulatory T cells in long-lasting Graves disease. The study's findings and limits: Few sampled subjects may have lowered accuracy. In persistent patients, shared public clonotypes (more than 2,500) outnumbered those in new patients (nearly 1,000).

To make TCR beta libraries, researchers used iRepertoire HTBI primers and Arm-PCR of CDR3 regions. TCRdb re-analysed the multiplex PCR reads in MiXCR, keeping a single row per CDR3 protein. Here the sample spans around 400,000 distinct CDR3 sequences, around 20% being singletons. CDR1 and CDR2 from the germline V gene are SGHAT and FQNNGV. The CDR3 is 15 residues long. The V and J ends lost 5 bases and 1 base respectively, with 11 bases between them. As to time point: persistent/refractory GD, antithyroid drugs over 5 years with positive TRAb. After RNA was extracted from PBMCs, the TCR library was made from it. Details on this clonotype: The antigen is undetermined.

This rearrangement joins TRBV11-2 to TRBJ2-2; D may be TRBD2 (5 bases). The TCR sequence derives from a female donor with Graves disease. Material: peripheral blood mononuclear cells (PBMCs), obtained when the disease was refractory, from a patient treated with antithyroid drugs. The CDR3 coding sequence is TGTGCCAGCAGCGCTCTTCGGGGGAACACCGGGGAGCTGTTTTTT. As protein: CASSALRGNTGELFF. Full variable domain (missing parts from reference TRBV11-2 and TRBJ2-2): EAGVAQSPRYKIIEKRQSVAFWCNPISGHATLYWYQQILGQGPKLLIQFQNNGVVDDSQLPKDRFSAERLKGVDSTLKIQPAKLEDSAVYLCASSALRGNTGELFFGEGSRLTVL.